This T cell receptor (beta chain) was sequenced during a study of blood T cell repertoires in COVID-19. In the study overall: Sites in the United States, Italy and Spain provided acute and convalescent COVID-19 samples.

The germline gives CDR1 KGHSH, CDR2 LQKENI. This CDR3 region has 16 residues. V lost 3 bases and J 0 bases, leaving 11 bases between the germline ends. Authors' methods: Amplification of reference gene primers provided the estimated nucleated cell counts. Data came from immunoSEQ multiplex PCR; TCRdb stores just in-frame clones and leaves some out. That table furnishes V, J and clone size, whereas the DNA furnished D and trimming. Found here are under 250,000 clones, 88% of them singletons; the top ten hold roughly 2.5%. The rearrangement uses TRBV18 and TRBJ1-4, with D possibly matching TRBD1 (5 bases). Sequencing was done on a sample of peripheral blood. This sequence was found in an older woman with acute or convalescent COVID-19. CDR3 DNA sequence: TGTGCCAGCTCACCTCAGGGTAGGACAACTAATGAAAAACTGTTTTTT. This encodes CASSPQGRTTNEKLFF.